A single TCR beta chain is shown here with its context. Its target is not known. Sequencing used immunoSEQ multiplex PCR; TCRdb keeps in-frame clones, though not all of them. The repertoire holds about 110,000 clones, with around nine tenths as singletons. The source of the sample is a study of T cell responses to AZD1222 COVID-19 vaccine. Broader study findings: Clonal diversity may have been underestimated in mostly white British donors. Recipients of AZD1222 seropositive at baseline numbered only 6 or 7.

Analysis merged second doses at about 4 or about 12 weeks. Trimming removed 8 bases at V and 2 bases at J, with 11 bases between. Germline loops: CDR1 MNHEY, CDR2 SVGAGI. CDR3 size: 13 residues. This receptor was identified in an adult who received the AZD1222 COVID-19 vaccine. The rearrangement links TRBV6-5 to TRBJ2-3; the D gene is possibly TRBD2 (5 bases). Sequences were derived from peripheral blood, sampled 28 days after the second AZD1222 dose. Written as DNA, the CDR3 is TGTGCCAGCTATCGGGGTCCCACAGATACGCAGTATTTT. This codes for CASYRGPTDTQYF.